Listed below are T cell receptor beta chains from one sample, sequenced in a study of neurological immune-mediated disorders. Using its own MiXCR run on the 5' RACE reads, TCRdb lists one record per CDR3 protein. The sample has some 60,000 distinct CDR3 sequences; about 10% are singletons. Sequenced: PBMCs. The receptors derive from a male donor with HTLV-1-associated myelopathy (HAM/TSP). The CDR3 runs from the conserved cysteine through the conserved F or W. The D gene is left open where the match is weak. Clone size is shown for a subset of rows, as once, few, many or a class of expanded clone.

>NA|TRBJ2-7|TRBV15|many
TGTGCCACCAGCAGAGATCAGGCAAGATATTACGAGCAGTACTTC
CATSRDQARYYEQYF
>TRBD1|TRBJ2-7|TRBV4-3|few
TGCGCCAGCAGCCGAACACAGGGGGCCTACGAGCAGTACTTC
CASSRTQGAYEQYF
>TRBD1|TRBJ1-5|TRBV7-2|many
TGTGCCAGCAGCTTGGAACAGGGGGTCGAGAATCAGCCCCAGCATTTT
CASSLEQGVENQPQHF
>TRBD1|TRBJ1-1|TRBV6-5|many
TGTGCCAGTCGGGACAGGGCGACAGCTTTCTTT
CASRDRATAFF
>TRBD1|TRBJ2-7|TRBV20-1|many
TGCAGTGCTAGGGTGACAGGGGCTTCCTACGAGCAGTACTTC
CSARVTGASYEQYF
>NA|TRBJ1-6|TRBV7-9|many
TGTGCCAGCAGCCCCCGAATTAAAAATGCCGACTTCTATAATTCACCCCTCCACTTT
CASSPRIKNADFYNSPLHF
>TRBD1|TRBJ1-6|TRBV20-1|many
TGCAGTGCTAGAAGGACAGGATCTAATTCACCCCTCCACTTT
CSARRTGSNSPLHF
>NA|TRBJ1-5|TRBV18|NA
TGTGCCAGCTCACCAACGGGGGGCTCCAGCAATCAGCCCCAGCATTTT
CASSPTGGSSNQPQHF
>TRBD2|TRBJ2-3|TRBV9|many
TGTGCCAGCAGCGTTGGTCTAGCGGGGGGCGCTAGCACAGATACGCAGTATTTT
CASSVGLAGGASTDTQYF
>NA|TRBJ1-5|TRBV24-1|many
TGTGCCACCAGTCGGGCGGATCAGCCCCAGCATTTT
CATSRADQPQHF
>TRBD1|TRBJ1-1|TRBV5-1|many
TGCGCCAGCAGCTTCGGTACAGGGGACACTGAAGCTTTCTTT
CASSFGTGDTEAFF
>TRBD1|TRBJ1-1|TRBV10-3|many
TGTGCCATCAGTGAAACAGGGGTAGGCACTGAAGCTTTCTTT
CAISETGVGTEAFF
>NA|TRBJ2-5|TRBV3-1|many
TGTGCCAGCAGCCAAGTGAGGTTATCAGAGACCCAGTACTTC
CASSQVRLSETQYF
>TRBD2|TRBJ2-6|TRBV19|many
TGTGCCAGTAGTATTCGCCTCGCGGGGGGGTCTGGGGCCAACGTCCTGACTTTC
CASSIRLAGGSGANVLTF
>TRBD1|TRBJ2-3|TRBV6-1|NA
TGTGCCAGCAGTTTCCGGGACAGGGGGCTTACAGATACGCAGTATTTT
CASSFRDRGLTDTQYF
>TRBD1|TRBJ2-6|TRBV6-1|many
TGTGCCAGCAGTGGAGGACAGGGCGCCCCTTCTGGGGCCAACGTCCTGACTTTC
CASSGGQGAPSGANVLTF
>NA|TRBJ2-1|TRBV7-6|many
TGTGCCAGCAGCTTAAGTCTAGAGAATGAGCAGTTCTTC
CASSLSLENEQFF
>TRBD2|TRBJ2-3|TRBV30|many
TGTGCCTGGACTAGCGGGGGGGCAAATACGCAGTATTTT
CAWTSGGANTQYF
>TRBD1|TRBJ1-2|TRBV12-3/TRBV12-4|NA
TGTGTCAGCAGTCACACCCCTCGGGACAGGGGCGGGTATGGCTACACCTTC
CVSSHTPRDRGGYGYTF
>NA|TRBJ2-3|TRBV20-1|few
TGCAGTGCTCCAGACTCCATCATCTCTAGCACAGATACGCAGTATTTT
CSAPDSIISSTDTQYF
>TRBD1|TRBJ2-7|TRBV5-6|many
TGTGCCAGCAGACTTACAGGGGCCTACGAGCAGTACTTC
CASRLTGAYEQYF
>TRBD1|TRBJ1-6|TRBV29-1|few
TGCAGCGTCCGAGATGGAGGACAGGGGGCAAGTTCACCCCTCCACTTT
CSVRDGGQGASSPLHF
>TRBD2|TRBJ2-7|TRBV5-1|many
TGCGCCAGCAGAGATAGCGGGGTGAGCTCCTACGAGCAGTACTTC
CASRDSGVSSYEQYF
>TRBD2|TRBJ2-7|TRBV7-2|few
TGTGCCAGCAGCTTCCTCGGGGGGGCGGGCGAGCAGTACTTC
CASSFLGGAGEQYF
>NA|TRBJ2-2|TRBV6-6|once
TGTGCCAGCAGACGGGCGGGTTCTAGAGGATACACCGGGGAGCTGTTTTTT
CASRRAGSRGYTGELFF
>TRBD2|TRBJ2-7|TRBV20-1|many
TGCAGTGCTGGCGGGGGGGCCATTAGCTCCTACGAGCAGTACTTC
CSAGGGAISSYEQYF
>NA|TRBJ1-5|TRBV20-1|many
TGCAGTGCTAGAGATCGTGGGTATGTCCAGCCCCAGCATTTT
CSARDRGYVQPQHF
>NA|TRBJ1-1|TRBV5-1|many
TGCGCCAGCAGCTTGACAGAGATGAACACTGAAGCTTTCTTT
CASSLTEMNTEAFF
>NA|TRBJ2-2|TRBV4-3|many
TGCGCCAGCAGCCGGCTTAGGACGGACACCGGGGAGCTGTTTTTT
CASSRLRTDTGELFF
>NA|TRBJ1-1|TRBV6-8|many
TGTGCCAGCAGTTACTCGAAGATCCGGGACACTGAAGCTTTCTTT
CASSYSKIRDTEAFF
>TRBD1|TRBJ2-7|TRBV18|NA
TGTGCCAGCTCACCACCTCGAGGACAGGGGCGATACGAGCAGTACTTC
CASSPPRGQGRYEQYF
>NA|TRBJ2-1|TRBV5-1|many
TGCGCCAGCAGCTTGGGAGGCCTAAGCGGCGGCTCCTACAATGAGCAGTTCTTC
CASSLGGLSGGSYNEQFF